A selection of T cell receptor beta chains follows, all from one sample in a study of T-cell memory formation after mild COVID-19. In TCRdb, the 5' RACE reads were re-called with MiXCR into one record per CDR3 protein. This table has 450,000 or so distinct CDR3 sequences, 25% appearing once. Sequenced sample: PBMCs or a T cell subset sorted from them (not recorded which). Source of these receptors: an adult woman who had mild COVID-19 (a few samples of this study predate the infection). Cell type and time point are not known. Both conserved end residues are part of each CDR3. The D gene is left open where the match is weak. Where a row states a size, it is once, few, many or the class of an expanded clone; other rows omit it.

cdr3_aa cdr3_nt j_call clone_size d_call v_call
CATRGTGELFF TGTGCCACCAGAGGGACCGGGGAGCTGTTTTTT TRBJ2-2 NA NA TRBV15
CASTYTTGEAGNTIYF TGTGCCAGCACCTACACGACAGGGGAAGCTGGAAACACCATATATTTT TRBJ1-3 NA TRBD1 TRBV6-2/TRBV6-3
CSARDFQFRPRDYYNEQFF TGCAGTGCTAGAGATTTTCAGTTTCGTCCACGGGACTACTACAATGAGCAGTTCTTC TRBJ2-1 few TRBD2 TRBV20-1
CASSLRSRGTQETQYF TGTGCCAGCAGTTTGAGGTCTAGAGGGACCCAAGAGACCCAGTACTTC TRBJ2-5 NA NA TRBV12-3/TRBV12-4
CASSLGITEAFF TGTGCCAGCAGCTTGGGTATCACTGAAGCTTTCTTT TRBJ1-1 NA NA TRBV5-5
CASSLMGGANTGELFF TGTGCCAGCAGCCTCATGGGGGGAGCAAACACCGGGGAGCTGTTTTTT TRBJ2-2 few NA TRBV5-6
CASSFQATDTQYF TGTGCCAGTAGTTTCCAGGCCACAGATACGCAGTATTTT TRBJ2-3 once NA TRBV19
CASSTEIGANEQFF TGTGCCAGCAGCACCGAAATCGGGGCTAATGAGCAGTTCTTC TRBJ2-1 NA NA TRBV7-9
CASSSYAGGGSDTQYF TGTGCCAGCAGCTCATATGCGGGGGGTGGTTCAGATACGCAGTATTTT TRBJ2-3 NA TRBD2 TRBV7-2
CASGLTRSSAFF TGTGCCAGCGGACTGACACGCTCGTCGGCTTTCTTT TRBJ1-1 few NA TRBV27
CASSFSLAGVGNEQFF TGTGCCAGCAGTTTTAGTTTAGCGGGAGTCGGCAATGAGCAGTTCTTC TRBJ2-1 few TRBD2 TRBV6-5
CASSFGPRPATSGGGRTQYF TGTGCCAGCAGCTTCGGGCCTAGACCGGCGACTAGCGGGGGAGGGCGTACGCAGTATTTT TRBJ2-3 NA TRBD2 TRBV7-9
CASRTPGSYNEQFF TGTGCCAGCAGGACCCCCGGGTCCTACAATGAGCAGTTCTTC TRBJ2-1 few NA TRBV27
CASSQDQRSFGELFF TGCGCCAGCAGCCAAGACCAGCGGTCCTTCGGGGAGCTGTTTTTT TRBJ2-2 NA NA TRBV4-1
CASSLEGVREQYF TGTGCCAGCAGCTTGGAGGGAGTCCGCGAGCAGTACTTC TRBJ2-7 few NA TRBV5-4
CASSQDELAGVETQYF TGCGCCAGCAGCCAAGATGAACTAGCGGGAGTAGAGACCCAGTACTTC TRBJ2-5 NA TRBD2 TRBV4-1
CASSLGRTVLVWGTEAFF TGTGCCAGCAGCCTAGGACGGACCGTCCTCGTTTGGGGCACTGAAGCTTTCTTT TRBJ1-1 NA NA TRBV7-8
CASSRTSGGNEQFF TGTGCCAGCAGCCGGACTAGCGGGGGAAATGAGCAGTTCTTC TRBJ2-1 NA TRBD2 TRBV3-1
CSARPGSQPQHF TGCAGTGCTAGGCCGGGATCTCAGCCCCAGCATTTT TRBJ1-5 few NA TRBV20-1
CASSRHTPGVIAANEQFF TGCGCCAGCAGCAGACACACGCCGGGGGTTATAGCTGCCAATGAGCAGTTCTTC TRBJ2-1 NA NA TRBV5-1
CATSSPISNQPQHF TGTGCCACCAGTTCCCCCATTAGCAATCAGCCCCAGCATTTT TRBJ1-5 NA NA TRBV24-1
CSASPDKNQPQHF TGCAGTGCTAGCCCCGACAAGAATCAGCCCCAGCATTTT TRBJ1-5 few NA TRBV20-1
CASSLEFLAGGPLDTQYF TGTGCCAGCAGCTTAGAGTTCCTAGCGGGAGGGCCGTTAGATACGCAGTATTTT TRBJ2-3 few TRBD2 TRBV7-2
CAISEGVGRASDTQYF TGTGCCATCTCCGAAGGGGTGGGGCGGGCATCAGATACGCAGTATTTT TRBJ2-3 few NA TRBV10-3
CASSLEAGGTDTQYF TGCGCCAGCAGCTTGGAGGCGGGAGGCACAGATACGCAGTATTTT TRBJ2-3 few TRBD2 TRBV5-1
CASSLQGINQPQHF TGTGCCAGCAGCTTGCAGGGTATCAATCAGCCCCAGCATTTT TRBJ1-5 many NA TRBV5-6
CASSQIAGENGELFF TGTGCCAGCAGCCAGATAGCGGGAGAGAACGGGGAGCTGTTTTTT TRBJ2-2 NA TRBD2 TRBV3-1
CSARGGGSYNEQFF TGCAGTGCTAGAGGCGGGGGATCCTACAATGAGCAGTTCTTC TRBJ2-1 NA TRBD2 TRBV20-1
CATSRVWLAGTGELFF TGTGCCACCAGCAGAGTTTGGTTAGCGGGCACCGGGGAGCTGTTTTTT TRBJ2-2 NA TRBD2 TRBV15
CASRLLMNTEAFF TGCGCCAGCCGACTCCTCATGAACACTGAAGCTTTCTTT TRBJ1-1 NA NA TRBV5-1
CASSLEAGGQGTGELFF TGTGCCAGCAGCTTAGAAGCGGGGGGGCAAGGCACCGGGGAGCTGTTTTTT TRBJ2-2 few TRBD2 TRBV7-6
CASSLTGGMTKNIQYF TGCGCCAGCAGCTTGACAGGGGGCATGACCAAAAACATTCAGTACTTC TRBJ2-4 few TRBD1 TRBV5-1
CASTLSRSSKETQYF TGTGCCAGCACTTTGTCGAGGTCGTCTAAAGAGACCCAGTACTTC TRBJ2-5 few NA TRBV12-3/TRBV12-4
CSASSGNNQPQHF TGCAGTGCTAGTTCGGGGAACAATCAGCCCCAGCATTTT TRBJ1-5 few NA TRBV20-1
CASSSLPQRGDNDEQFF TGTGCCAGCAGTTCCCTCCCCCAGCGGGGGGATAATGATGAGCAGTTCTTC TRBJ2-1 NA TRBD2 TRBV12-3/TRBV12-4
CASSQGGWEQYF TGTGCCAGCAGCCAGGGCGGGTGGGAGCAGTACTTC TRBJ2-7 few NA TRBV4-2
CSVEDHGGLAVFF TGCAGCGTTGAAGATCATGGCGGACTAGCCGTGTTCTTC TRBJ2-1 NA TRBD2 TRBV29-1
CSAREATGKAEAFF TGCAGTGCTAGAGAGGCGACAGGCAAAGCGGAAGCTTTCTTT TRBJ1-1 few NA TRBV20-1
CASILGTSRSYEQYF TGCGCCAGCATCCTGGGGACTAGCAGATCCTACGAGCAGTACTTC TRBJ2-7 few TRBD2 TRBV5-1
CASSSKTGSGYGYTF TGCGCCAGCAGCTCAAAGACAGGCTCCGGCTATGGCTACACCTTC TRBJ1-2 NA NA TRBV5-1
CASSLVGGGASPRLETQYF TGTGCCAGCAGCTTGGTGGGGGGCGGGGCCTCCCCACGGCTGGAGACCCAGTACTTC TRBJ2-5 NA NA TRBV5-4
CASSRVRTTNEQFF TGTGCCAGCTCCCGCGTCAGGACTACCAATGAGCAGTTCTTC TRBJ2-1 few NA TRBV7-2
CASSLWQITNEQYF TGCGCCAGCAGCTTGTGGCAGATTACTAACGAGCAGTACTTC TRBJ2-7 NA NA TRBV5-1
CASSFWTTYEQYF TGCGCCAGCAGCTTCTGGACAACCTACGAGCAGTACTTC TRBJ2-7 few NA TRBV5-1
CASSFVSGAGYTEAFF TGCGCCAGCAGCTTCGTATCGGGGGCGGGGTACACTGAAGCTTTCTTT TRBJ1-1 NA NA TRBV5-1
CASSWTGGSEAFF TGCGCCAGCAGCTGGACAGGGGGCTCCGAAGCTTTCTTT TRBJ1-1 NA TRBD1 TRBV5-1
CSVEQQGNTEAFF TGCAGCGTTGAACAGCAGGGAAACACTGAAGCTTTCTTT TRBJ1-1 NA NA TRBV29-1
CASSGLAGGPRGEQYF TGTGCCAGCAGTGGACTAGCGGGAGGTCCGCGCGGCGAGCAGTACTTC TRBJ2-7 few TRBD2 TRBV12-3/TRBV12-4
CSARDWRTSGGVVDTQYF TGCAGTGCTAGAGATTGGAGAACTAGCGGGGGTGTTGTTGATACGCAGTATTTT TRBJ2-3 NA TRBD2 TRBV20-1
CASRGDTQYF TGCGCCAGCAGGGGAGATACGCAGTATTTT TRBJ2-3 NA NA TRBV5-1
CASSAGGRGVYNEQFF TGTGCCAGCAGCGCCGGGGGGCGGGGGGTGTACAATGAGCAGTTCTTC TRBJ2-1 NA TRBD2 TRBV5-6
CASSQDHEQYF TGCGCCAGCAGCCAAGACCACGAGCAGTACTTC TRBJ2-7 few NA TRBV4-1
CASGGMSGYGYTF TGTGCCAGCGGGGGGATGTCAGGCTATGGCTACACCTTC TRBJ1-2 few NA TRBV2
CASSQDSDRFYNEQFF TGCGCCAGCAGCCAAGATAGCGACAGATTCTACAATGAGCAGTTCTTC TRBJ2-1 NA NA TRBV4-1